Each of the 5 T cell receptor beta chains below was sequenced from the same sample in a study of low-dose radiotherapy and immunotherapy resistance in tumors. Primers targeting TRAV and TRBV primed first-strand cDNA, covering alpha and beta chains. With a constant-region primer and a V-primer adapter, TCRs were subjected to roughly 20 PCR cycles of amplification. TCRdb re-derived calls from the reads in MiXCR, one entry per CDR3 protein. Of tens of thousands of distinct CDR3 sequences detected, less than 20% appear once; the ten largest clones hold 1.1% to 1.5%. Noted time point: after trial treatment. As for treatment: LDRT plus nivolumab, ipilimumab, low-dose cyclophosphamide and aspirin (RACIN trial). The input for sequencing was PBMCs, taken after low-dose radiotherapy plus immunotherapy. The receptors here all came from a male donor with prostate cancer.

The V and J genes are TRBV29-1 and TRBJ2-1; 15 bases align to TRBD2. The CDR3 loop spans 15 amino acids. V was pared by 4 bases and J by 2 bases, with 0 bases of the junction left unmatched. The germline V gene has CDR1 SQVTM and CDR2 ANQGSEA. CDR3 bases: TGCAGCGTTGGGACTAGCGGGAGGGCCTACAATGAGCAGTTCTTC. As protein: CSVGTSGRAYNEQFF.

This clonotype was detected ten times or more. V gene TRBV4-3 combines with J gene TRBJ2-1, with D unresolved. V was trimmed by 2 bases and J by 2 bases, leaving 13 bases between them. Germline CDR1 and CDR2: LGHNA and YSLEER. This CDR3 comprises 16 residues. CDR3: CASSQTDGRPYNEQFF. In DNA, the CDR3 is TGCGCCAGCAGCCAAACCGACGGAAGACCCTACAATGAGCAGTTCTTC.

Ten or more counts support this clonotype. This CDR3 is CASSFRAGGIWQETQYF. CDR3 sequence (DNA): TGCGCCAGCAGCTTCCGGGCAGGGGGCATTTGGCAAGAGACCCAGTACTTC. The chain employs TRBV5-1 and TRBJ2-5; 8 nucleotides align to TRBD1. With V trimmed by 2 bases and J by 2 bases, 11 bases remained unmatched. Germline CDR1 is SGHRS and CDR2 is YFSETQ. This CDR3 contains 17 residues.

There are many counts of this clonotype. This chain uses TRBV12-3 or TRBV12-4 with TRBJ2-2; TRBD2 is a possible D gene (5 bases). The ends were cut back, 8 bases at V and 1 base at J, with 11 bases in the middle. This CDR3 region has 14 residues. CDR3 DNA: TGTGCCAGCCGAGGCGGAGGGAACACCGGGGAGCTGTTTTTT. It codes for CASRGGGNTGELFF.

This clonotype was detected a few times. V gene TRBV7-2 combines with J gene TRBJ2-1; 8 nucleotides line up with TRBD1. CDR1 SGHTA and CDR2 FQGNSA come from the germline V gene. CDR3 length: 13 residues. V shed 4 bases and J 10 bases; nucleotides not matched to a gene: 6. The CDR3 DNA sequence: TGTGCCAGCAGCTCTCCAACAGGGGGAGAGCAGTTCTTC. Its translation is CASSSPTGGEQFF.